This T cell receptor (beta chain) is from a study of cytomegalovirus exposure and HLA in healthy donors. Points from the study as a whole: In a later analysis, HLA-C alleles had the fewest associated TCRs, DRB1 alleles the most. Testing in vitro showed a few CMV-associated chains specific for CMV antigens.

In the PCR, 60 Vbeta and 13 Jbeta primers were used. Profiled with immunoSEQ multiplex PCR; TCRdb holds only in-frame clones, not every one. The sample shows roughly 230,000 clones, roughly 91% of them seen only once. Germline-derived CDR1 and CDR2 are SGHNT and YYREEE (reference sequence). CDR3 length: 14 residues. With V trimmed by 0 bases and J by 4 bases, 3 bases remained unmatched. When sampled, the donors appeared nominally healthy, though they likely had unrecorded immune exposures. Worth noting for this clone: Its antigen remains unknown.

The sequence came from a girl aged 2-15 years in good health and CMV-seronegative. The material sequenced was PBMCs. This chain links TRBV5-4 with TRBJ1-2; 7 positions match TRBD1. The CDR3 region has the DNA TGTGCCAGCAGCTTGGAGCGGACAGGCTATGGCTACACCTTC. Its protein is CASSLERTGYGYTF. Full variable domain (rest looked up from reference TRBV5-4 and TRBJ1-2): ETGVTQSPTHLIKTRGQQVTLRCSSQSGHNTVSWYQQALGQGPQFIFQYYREEENGRGNFPPRFSGLQFPNYSSELNVNALELDDSALYLCASSLERTGYGYTFGSGTRLTVV.